A single sample is the source of the 18 T cell receptor beta chains below, sequenced in a study of T cells in Graves' hyperthyroidism and ophthalmopathy. RNA transcripts provided the source from which TCR beta CDR3 regions were amplified. TCR CDR3 regions were first amplified by RT-PCR with HTBI primers. MiXCR was run by TCRdb on the multiplex PCR reads, yielding one entry per CDR3 protein. The sample carries fewer than 550,000 distinct CDR3 sequences, approximately 25% recorded once. Sequencing used blood. The origin of the receptors is a woman aged 25 to 39 with Graves' ophthalmopathy.

The genes are TRBV20-1 and TRBJ1-1; 9 nucleotides align to TRBD1. Germline V gene lookup returns CDR1 DFQATT and CDR2 SNEGSKA (reference sequence). The CDR3 is made up of 12 amino acids. The J segment lost 7 bases and the V segment lost 5 bases, leaving 5 bases of the junction unmatched. The CDR3 sequence: CSARRDRDEAFF. CDR3 nucleotide sequence: TGCAGTGCTCGACGGGACAGGGATGAAGCTTTCTTT.

A remark on this clonotype: An end of the junction does not agree with germline; a read error may underlie this. The gene calls are TRBV28 and TRBJ2-4; D uncertain. This CDR3 has 13 amino acids. Germline lookup yields CDR1 MDHEN and CDR2 SYDVKM. This chain's CDR3 is CASNEQFKTIQYF. CDR3 nucleotide sequence: TGTGCCAGCAATGAGCAGTTCAAAACCATTCAGTACTTC.

Ten or more counts support this clonotype. The rearrangement uses TRBV7-2 and TRBJ1-2; TRBD1 agrees at 7 bases. Germline V gene sequence: CDR1 SGHTA, CDR2 FQGNSA. This CDR3 comprises 15 residues. With V trimmed by 1 base and J by 4 bases, 6 bases remained unmatched. CDR3 DNA sequence: TGTGCCAGCAGCTTAGTCGAGGGGGCGGTCTATGGCTACACCTTC. Translating gives CASSLVEGAVYGYTF.

This clonotype has ten or more counts. The chain is built from TRBV29-1 and TRBJ1-5; D perhaps matches TRBD1 (5 bases). Germline CDR1 is SQVTM and CDR2 is ANQGSEA. The CDR3 runs 15 residues. V gave up 4 bases and J gave up 0 bases, with 13 bases separating them. The CDR3 is CSVAEAGNSNQPQHF. Written as DNA, the CDR3 is TGCAGCGTTGCGGAGGCAGGGAATAGCAATCAGCCCCAGCATTTT.

V is TRBV12-3 or TRBV12-4 and J is TRBJ1-3; D is unclear. Trimming took 5 bases from V and 2 from J, leaving 10 bases between them. The CDR3 runs to 14 residues. CDR3 protein: CASSPLGPGNTIYF. The CDR3 DNA sequence: TGTGCCAGCAGTCCTTTGGGCCCTGGAAACACCATATATTTT.

The V gene is TRBV19, the J gene TRBJ2-5; perhaps TRBD2 as D (6 bases). The length of the CDR3 is 15 residues. Germline assignment: CDR1 LNHDA and CDR2 SQIVND (reference sequence). V gave up 6 bases and J gave up 7 bases, with 21 bases separating them. The CDR3 protein is CASRGAASVKWTQYF. The CDR3 DNA is TGTGCCAGTAGGGGCGCGGCTAGCGTGAAGTGGACCCAGTACTTC.

There are many counts of this clonotype. CDR3 DNA: TGTGCCAGTACTGTCAGGGGGTATAACACTGAAGCTTTCTTT. Translating it yields CASTVRGYNTEAFF. This chain connects TRBV19 to TRBJ1-1, with 7 bases aligning to TRBD1. Losses at the gene ends were 7 bases for V and 2 bases for J; bases not matched to a gene: 7. The CDR3 runs to 14 residues. CDR1 and CDR2 (germline): LNHDA, SQIVND (reference sequence).

The V call is TRBV30, the J call TRBJ2-7, with TRBD1 identical over 7 bases. The CDR3 totals 13 residues. Germline lookup yields CDR1 GTSNPN and CDR2 SVGIG (reference sequence). The V segment lost 3 bases and the J segment 3 bases; nucleotides outside the gene matches: 5. The CDR3 sequence is CAWSPGTVYEQYF. CDR3 DNA sequence: TGTGCCTGGAGCCCCGGGACAGTCTACGAGCAGTACTTC.

This clonotype has a count of ten or more. This sequence joins TRBV29-1 and TRBJ2-2; 9 bases line up with TRBD2. V was pared by 5 bases and J by 2 bases, with 6 bases of the junction left unmatched. Per germline, CDR1 SQVTM and CDR2 ANQGSEA. This CDR3 region has 15 residues. Written as DNA, the CDR3 is TGCAGCGTTATCCGCGGGGGGGTAAACACCGGGGAGCTGTTTTTT. Residues: CSVIRGGVNTGELFF.

This clonotype appeared a few times. The rearrangement uses TRBV27 and TRBJ2-5, with TRBD2 matching over 13 bases. CDR1 MNHEY and CDR2 SMNVEV come from the germline V gene (reference sequence). With 5 bases clipped from V and 3 bases from J, the junction kept 3 bases outside the gene matches. The CDR3 runs to 15 residues. DNA of the CDR3: TGTGCCAGCAGTCAACTAGCGGGAGGGGAAGAGACCCAGTACTTC. It codes for CASSQLAGGEETQYF.

The chain recombines TRBV2 with TRBJ2-5, with TRBD2 matching over 10 bases. V was clipped by 4 bases and J by 5 bases; unmatched bases: 7. The CDR3 runs to 15 residues. Germline assignment: CDR1 SNHLY and CDR2 FYNNEI. The CDR3 spells CASSVASGRKETQYF. In nucleotides, the CDR3 is TGTGCCAGCAGTGTGGCTAGCGGGAGAAAGGAGACCCAGTACTTC. Using reference TRBV2 and TRBJ2-5 for the parts outside the CDR3, the full variable domain is EPEVTQTPSHQVTQMGQEVILRCVPISNHLYFYWYRQILGQKVEFLVSFYNNEISEKSEIFDDQFSVERPDGSNFTLKIRSTKLEDSAMYFCASSVASGRKETQYFGPGTRLLVL.

DNA for the CDR3: TGTGCCAGTAGCGACCGGGGGGACGAGCAGTACTTC. Its protein product is CASSDRGDEQYF. V and J are TRBV19 and TRBJ2-7; 7 bases are a match to TRBD2. Germline CDR1 and CDR2: LNHDA and SQIVND (reference sequence). The CDR3 consists of 12 residues. Trimming took 6 bases from V and 5 from J; bases not matched to a gene: 4.

The rearrangement links TRBV6-1 to TRBJ1-2; no reliable D call. V was trimmed by 8 bases and J by 7 bases, leaving 20 bases between them. Germline loops: CDR1 MNHNS, CDR2 SASEGT. The CDR3 runs 14 residues. As DNA, the CDR3 is TGTGCCAGCTGCTTTTTACACCGGATTGGTGGCTACACCTTC. Translated, it gives CASCFLHRIGGYTF.

At least ten counts were recorded for this clonotype. This sequence joins TRBV4-3 and TRBJ1-2, with D unresolved. The CDR3 loop spans 15 amino acids. Germline V gene lookup returns CDR1 LGHNA and CDR2 YSLEER. Trimming took off 0 bases at V and 6 bases at J, with 14 bases between the two ends. The CDR3 nucleotides are TGCGCCAGCAGCCAAGAAGGTTGGGCAAGTAATGGCTACACCTTC. Its translation: CASSQEGWASNGYTF.

This clonotype was detected only a few times. V and J are TRBV2 and TRBJ2-5, with D possibly matching TRBD1 (6 bases). This CDR3 is built from 15 residues. Trimming took 2 bases from V and 5 from J, leaving 15 bases between them. The germline V gene has CDR1 SNHLY and CDR2 FYNNEI. This CDR3 reads CASSETQGRRETQYF. CDR3 coding DNA: TGTGCCAGCAGTGAAACCCAGGGGCGTCGGGAGACCCAGTACTTC.

This clonotype was seen ten or more times. CDR3 in DNA: TGCAGCGTTGCAGGGACAGGGTTATCCTACGAGCAGTACTTC. Translated, it gives CSVAGTGLSYEQYF. The chain is built from TRBV29-1 and TRBJ2-7, with 9 bases matching TRBD1. The CDR3 consists of 14 residues. The junction had 5 bases not matched to a gene; V was cut back by 4 bases and J by 1 base. Per germline, CDR1 SQVTM and CDR2 ANQGSEA.

This clonotype was detected ten times or more. J is TRBJ1-5 and V is TRBV20-1, with D tentatively TRBD1 (5 bases). Trimming cost V 4 bases and J 0 bases, with 19 bases left between them. Germline loops: CDR1 DFQATT, CDR2 SNEGSKA (reference sequence). The CDR3 is made up of 17 amino acids. As DNA, the CDR3 is TGCAGTGCTACAGGGCCGTATTGGGGCTATAGCAATCAGCCCCAGCATTTT. Its protein is CSATGPYWGYSNQPQHF.

This clonotype was counted a few times. The chain uses TRBV5-6 and TRBJ1-6, with D possibly TRBD1 on 5 matching bases. Trimming shortened V by 0 bases and J by 8 bases, and 12 bases separated the two germline ends. Germline CDR1 SGHDT, CDR2 YYEEEE. The CDR3 consists of 15 residues. The CDR3 bases are TGTGCCAGCAGCTTGGCCGACGGGGCGTATTCACCCCTCCACTTT. Amino acids: CASSLADGAYSPLHF.